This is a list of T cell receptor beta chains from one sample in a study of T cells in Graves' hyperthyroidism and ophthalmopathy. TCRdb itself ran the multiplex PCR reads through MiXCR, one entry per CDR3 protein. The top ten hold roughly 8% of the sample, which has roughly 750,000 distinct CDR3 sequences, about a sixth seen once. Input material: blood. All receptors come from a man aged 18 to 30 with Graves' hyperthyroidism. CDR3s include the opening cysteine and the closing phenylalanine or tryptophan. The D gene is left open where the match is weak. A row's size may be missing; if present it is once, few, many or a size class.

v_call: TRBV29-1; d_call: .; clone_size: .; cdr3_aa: CSAISSVSTDTQYF
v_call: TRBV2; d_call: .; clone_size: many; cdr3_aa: CASTRDEAVTGELFF
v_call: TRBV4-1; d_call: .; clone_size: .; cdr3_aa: CASSQLDKNTEAFF
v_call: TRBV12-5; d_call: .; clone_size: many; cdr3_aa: CASGLGGAAPSSYNEQFF
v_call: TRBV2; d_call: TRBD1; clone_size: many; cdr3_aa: CASGGTGMETQYF
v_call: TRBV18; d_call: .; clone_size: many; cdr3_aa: CASSPPSSTDTQYF
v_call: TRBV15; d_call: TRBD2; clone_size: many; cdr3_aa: CATSRSKRGLYEQYF
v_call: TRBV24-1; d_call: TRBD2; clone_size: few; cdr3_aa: CATSDFPSGYKETQYF
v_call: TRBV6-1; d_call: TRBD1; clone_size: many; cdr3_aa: CASWGAGTAAFF
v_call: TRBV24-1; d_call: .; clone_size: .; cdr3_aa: CATSDLGGANTGELFF
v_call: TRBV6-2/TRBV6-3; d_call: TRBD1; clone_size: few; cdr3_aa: CASSYSPGQGTLSYNEQFF
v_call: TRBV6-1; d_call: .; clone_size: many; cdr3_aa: CASSSSRLSVETQYF
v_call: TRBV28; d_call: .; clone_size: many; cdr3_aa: CASSLQGYNEQFF
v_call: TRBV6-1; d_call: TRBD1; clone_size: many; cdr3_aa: CASSENRGADTQYF
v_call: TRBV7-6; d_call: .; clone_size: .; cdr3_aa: CASSLMSAGYGYTF
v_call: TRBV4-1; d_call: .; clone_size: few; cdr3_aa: CASSRRTDSPNEQFF
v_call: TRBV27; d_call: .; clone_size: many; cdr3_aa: CASSRPSQGSNTEAFF
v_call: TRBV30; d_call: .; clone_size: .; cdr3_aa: CAWSGGGGETQYF
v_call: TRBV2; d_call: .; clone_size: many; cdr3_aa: CASMDGFSPLHF
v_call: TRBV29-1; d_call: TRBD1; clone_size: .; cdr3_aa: CSVSGTGNYEQYF
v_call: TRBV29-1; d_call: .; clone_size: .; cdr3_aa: CSIADRMGEKLFF
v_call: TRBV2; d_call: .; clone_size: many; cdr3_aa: CASSERGQLNYGYTF
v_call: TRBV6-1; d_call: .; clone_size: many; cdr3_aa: CASSWGSRWETQYF